The sequence of this T cell receptor (beta chain) was determined in a study of STAT3 mutations in large granular lymphocyte leukemia. Study details: Roughly half the longitudinally sequenced T-LGLL patients had canonical STAT3 mutations. Over half of T-LGLL patients had one or more immunosuppressive regimens.

Study-wide findings and caveats: In several patients, dominant TCR clone burden exceeded STAT3 mutant burden, suggesting STAT3 mutation arose secondarily. In T-cell large granular lymphocyte leukemia, about half of patients showed multiple immunodominant subclonotypes.

Concerning this clone itself: What it binds is unknown.

Average productive template count per sample was roughly 40,000. Repertoires were generated with immunoSEQ multiplex PCR, while TCRdb's copy carries only in-frame clones and drops some. This sample has tens of thousands of clones; roughly 77% occur once, and the top ten carry about 0.45%. In germline, CDR1 is LGHNA, CDR2 YNFKEQ. The V gene end was trimmed by 0 bases and the J gene end by 6 bases; junction bases not matched to a gene: 11. CDR3 length: 18 residues. Sequencing input: PBMCs. This TCR came from a human donor with T large granular lymphocyte leukemia. Some clones in this sample may be carry-over from other donors' samples. The rearrangement uses TRBV4-2 and TRBJ2-2, with TRBD2 matching 9 bases. CDR3 in amino acids: CASSQDLFSGGPAGELFF. The CDR3 nucleotides read TGTGCCAGCAGCCAAGATCTGTTTAGCGGGGGCCCCGCCGGGGAGCTGTTTTTT.